A single TCR beta chain is shown here with its context. This sample was included in a study of blood T cell repertoires in COVID-19. Overall study context: The United States, Italy and Spain supplied acute and convalescent COVID-19 samples. T cells, B-cell-depleted T cells, or PBMCs supplied cDNA or gDNA.

TCRdb's copy holds only in-frame clones and misses some; the assay was immunoSEQ multiplex PCR. This sample has 95,000 to 110,000 clones, with around 90% found just once. The V gene lost 1 base and the J gene lost 9 bases, with 21 bases spanning the gap. CDR1 is MGHRA and CDR2 is YSYEKL in the germline V gene. This CDR3 region has 16 residues. The gene calls are TRBV4-1 and TRBJ1-2; possible D gene TRBD1, 5 bases. Sequencing was carried out using peripheral blood. The source of this sequence is a man aged 40-50 years with active or convalescent COVID-19. The CDR3 DNA reads as TGCGCCAGCAGCCAAGTTCCTGGGGCTCGGGCCAATAGCTACACCTTC. Protein sequence: CASSQVPGARANSYTF.